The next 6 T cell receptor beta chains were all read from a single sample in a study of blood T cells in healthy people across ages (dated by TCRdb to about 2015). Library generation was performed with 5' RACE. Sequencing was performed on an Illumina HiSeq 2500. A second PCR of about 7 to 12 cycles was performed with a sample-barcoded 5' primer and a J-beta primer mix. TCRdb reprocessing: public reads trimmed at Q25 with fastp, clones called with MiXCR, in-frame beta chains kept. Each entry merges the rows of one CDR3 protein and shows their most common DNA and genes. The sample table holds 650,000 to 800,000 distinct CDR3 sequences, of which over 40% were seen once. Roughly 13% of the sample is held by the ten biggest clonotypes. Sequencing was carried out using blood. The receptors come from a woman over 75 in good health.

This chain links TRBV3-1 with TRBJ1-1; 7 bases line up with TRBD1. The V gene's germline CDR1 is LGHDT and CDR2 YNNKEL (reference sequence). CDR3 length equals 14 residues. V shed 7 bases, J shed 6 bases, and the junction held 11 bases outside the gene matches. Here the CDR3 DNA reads TGTGCCAGCAACCTAGGGGGCGAGGGCTCTGAAGCTTTCTTT. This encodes CASNLGGEGSEAFF.

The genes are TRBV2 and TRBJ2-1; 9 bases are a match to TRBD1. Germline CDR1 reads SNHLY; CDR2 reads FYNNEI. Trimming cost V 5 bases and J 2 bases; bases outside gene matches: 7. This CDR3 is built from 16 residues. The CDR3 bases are TGTGCCAGCAGTAACCCGAGACAGGGGGCCTACAATGAGCAGTTCTTC. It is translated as CASSNPRQGAYNEQFF.

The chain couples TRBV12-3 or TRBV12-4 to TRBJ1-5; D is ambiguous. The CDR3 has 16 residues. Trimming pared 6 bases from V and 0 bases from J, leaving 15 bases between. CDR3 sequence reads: CASSPRAPYSNQPQHF. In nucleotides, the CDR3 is TGTGCCAGCAGCCCTAGGGCGCCGTATAGCAATCAGCCCCAGCATTTT.

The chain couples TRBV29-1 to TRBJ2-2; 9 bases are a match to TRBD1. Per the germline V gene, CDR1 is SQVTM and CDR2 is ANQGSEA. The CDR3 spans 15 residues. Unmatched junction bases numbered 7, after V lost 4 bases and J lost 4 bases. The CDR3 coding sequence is TGCAGCGTTGTAGGGACAGGGCACTTCACCGGGGAGCTGTTTTTT. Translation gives CSVVGTGHFTGELFF.

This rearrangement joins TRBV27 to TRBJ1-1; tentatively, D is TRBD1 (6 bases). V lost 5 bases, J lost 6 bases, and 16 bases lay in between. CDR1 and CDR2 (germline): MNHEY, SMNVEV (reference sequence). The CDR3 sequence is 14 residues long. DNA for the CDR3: TGTGCCAGCAGTGCCGCGGGACACCTCTCTGAAGCTTTCTTT. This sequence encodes CASSAAGHLSEAFF.

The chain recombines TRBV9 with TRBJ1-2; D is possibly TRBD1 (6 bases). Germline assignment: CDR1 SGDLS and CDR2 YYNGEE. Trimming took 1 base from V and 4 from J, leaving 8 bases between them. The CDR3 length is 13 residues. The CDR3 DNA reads TGTGCCAGCAGCGTAACAGGGCTCTATGGCTACACCTTC. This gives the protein CASSVTGLYGYTF. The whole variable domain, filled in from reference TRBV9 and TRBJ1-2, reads DSGVTQTPKHLITATGQRVTLRCSPRSGDLSVYWYQQSLDQGLQFLIQYYNGEERAKGNILERFSAQQFPDLHSELNLSSLELGDSALYFCASSVTGLYGYTFGSGTRLTVV.